This T cell receptor (beta chain) was identified in a study of T-cell reconstitution after alpha-beta-depleted transplantation in children. Unique molecular identifiers were incorporated when the TCRbeta library was constructed. TCRdb reprocessed the PCR reads via MiXCR and lists one record per CDR3 protein. The sample carries some 75,000 distinct CDR3 sequences, 7.3% recorded once. CDR1 is SQVTM, CDR2 ANQGSEA, per germline. CDR3 length: 13 residues. Deletions cut 4 bases from V and 1 base from J, with 10 bases between. This clonotype occurred many times. The input for sequencing was PBMCs from the stem cell graft donor, taken from the stem cell graft. This sequence was found in a human donor who donated a stem cell graft to a child with acute lymphoblastic leukemia. The rearrangement joins TRBV29-1 to TRBJ1-2, with D perhaps matching TRBD1 (5 bases). Written as DNA, the CDR3 is TGCAGCGTTGTCCAGACAGTTAACTATGGCTACACCTTC. This translates into CSVVQTVNYGYTF.